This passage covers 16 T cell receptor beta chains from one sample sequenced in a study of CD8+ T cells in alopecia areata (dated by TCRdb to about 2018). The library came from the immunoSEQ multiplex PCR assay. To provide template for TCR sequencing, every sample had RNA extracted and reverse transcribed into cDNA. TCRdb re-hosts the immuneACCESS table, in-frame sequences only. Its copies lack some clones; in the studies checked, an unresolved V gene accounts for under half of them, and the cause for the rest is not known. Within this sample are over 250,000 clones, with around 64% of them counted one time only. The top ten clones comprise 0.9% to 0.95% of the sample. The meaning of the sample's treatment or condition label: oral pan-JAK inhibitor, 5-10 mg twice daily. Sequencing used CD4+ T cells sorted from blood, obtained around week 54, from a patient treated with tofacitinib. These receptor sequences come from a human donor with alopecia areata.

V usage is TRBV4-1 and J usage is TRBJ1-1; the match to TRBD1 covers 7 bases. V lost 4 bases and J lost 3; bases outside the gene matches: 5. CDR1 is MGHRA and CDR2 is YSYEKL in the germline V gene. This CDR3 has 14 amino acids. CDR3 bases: TGCGCCAGCAGCCGCCAGGGGGTGGACACTGAAGCTTTCTTT. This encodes CASSRQGVDTEAFF.

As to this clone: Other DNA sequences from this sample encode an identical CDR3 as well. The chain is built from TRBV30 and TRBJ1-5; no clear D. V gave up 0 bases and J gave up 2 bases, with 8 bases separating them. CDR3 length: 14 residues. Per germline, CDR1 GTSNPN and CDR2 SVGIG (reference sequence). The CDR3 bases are TGTGCCTGGAGTGTACCGAGGGGCAATCAGCCCCAGCATTTT. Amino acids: CAWSVPRGNQPQHF.

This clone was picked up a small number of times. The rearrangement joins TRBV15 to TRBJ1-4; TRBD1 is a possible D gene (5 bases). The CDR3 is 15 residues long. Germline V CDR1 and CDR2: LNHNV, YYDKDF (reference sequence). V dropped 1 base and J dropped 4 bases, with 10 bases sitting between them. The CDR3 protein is CATSRVARDNEKLFF. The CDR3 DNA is TGTGCCACCAGCAGAGTTGCCAGGGATAATGAAAAACTGTTTTTT. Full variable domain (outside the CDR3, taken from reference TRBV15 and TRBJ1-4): DAMVIQNPRYQVTQFGKPVTLSCSQTLNHNVMYWYQQKSSQAPKLLFHYYDKDFNNEADTPDNFQSRRPNTSFCFLDIRSPGLGDTAMYLCATSRVARDNEKLFFGSGTQLSVL.

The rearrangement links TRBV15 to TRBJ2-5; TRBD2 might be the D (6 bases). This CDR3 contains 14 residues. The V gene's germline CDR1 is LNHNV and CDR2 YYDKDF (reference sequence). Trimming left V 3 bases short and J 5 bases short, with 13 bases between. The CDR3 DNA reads TGTGCCACCAGCAGGGCTGGGGGGAGGGAGACCCAGTACTTC. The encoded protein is CATSRAGGRETQYF.

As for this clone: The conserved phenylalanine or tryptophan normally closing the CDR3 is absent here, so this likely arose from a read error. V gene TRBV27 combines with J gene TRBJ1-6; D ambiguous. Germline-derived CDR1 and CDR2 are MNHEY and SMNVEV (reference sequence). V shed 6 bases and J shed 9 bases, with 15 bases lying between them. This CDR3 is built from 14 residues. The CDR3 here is CASSPTDRGSPLHL. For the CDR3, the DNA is TGTGCCAGCAGCCCGACCGACCGAGGTTCACCCCTCCACTTG.

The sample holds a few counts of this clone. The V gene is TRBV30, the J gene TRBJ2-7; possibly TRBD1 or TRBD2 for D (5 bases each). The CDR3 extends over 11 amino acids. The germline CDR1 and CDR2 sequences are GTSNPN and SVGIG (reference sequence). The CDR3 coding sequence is TGTGCTCAGAGGGGCAGAAACGAGCAGTACTTC. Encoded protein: CAQRGRNEQYF.

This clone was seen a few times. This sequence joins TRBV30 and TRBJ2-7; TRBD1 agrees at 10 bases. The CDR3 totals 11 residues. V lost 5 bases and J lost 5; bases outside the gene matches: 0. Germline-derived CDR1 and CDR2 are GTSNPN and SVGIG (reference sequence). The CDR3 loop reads CAWGQGDEQYF. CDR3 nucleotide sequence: TGTGCCTGGGGACAGGGGGACGAGCAGTACTTC.

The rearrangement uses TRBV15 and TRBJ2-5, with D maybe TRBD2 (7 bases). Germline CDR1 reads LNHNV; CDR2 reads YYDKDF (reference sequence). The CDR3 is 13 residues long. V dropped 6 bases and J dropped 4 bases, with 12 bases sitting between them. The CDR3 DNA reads TGTGCCACCAGGTGGGGGGGCGGAGAGACCCAGTACTTC. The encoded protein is CATRWGGGETQYF.

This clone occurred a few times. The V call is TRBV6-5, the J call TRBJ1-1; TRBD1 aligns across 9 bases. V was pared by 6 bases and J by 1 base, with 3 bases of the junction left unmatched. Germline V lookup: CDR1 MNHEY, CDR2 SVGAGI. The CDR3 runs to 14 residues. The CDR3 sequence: CASRLQGANTEAFF. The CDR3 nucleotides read TGTGCCAGCAGGCTACAGGGGGCGAACACTGAAGCTTTCTTT.

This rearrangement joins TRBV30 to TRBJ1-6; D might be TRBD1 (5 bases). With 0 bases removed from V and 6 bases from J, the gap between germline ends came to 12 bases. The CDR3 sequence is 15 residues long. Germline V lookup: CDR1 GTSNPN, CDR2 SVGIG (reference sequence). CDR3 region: CAWSVRFGGNSPLHF. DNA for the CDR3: TGTGCCTGGAGTGTACGCTTTGGGGGTAATTCACCCCTCCACTTT.

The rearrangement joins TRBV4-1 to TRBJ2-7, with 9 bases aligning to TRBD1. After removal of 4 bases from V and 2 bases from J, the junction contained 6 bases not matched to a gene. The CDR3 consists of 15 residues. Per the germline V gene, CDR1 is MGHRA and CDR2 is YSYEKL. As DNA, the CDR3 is TGCGCCAGCAGCCTCGCCGGGACAGGGACCTACGAGCAGTACTTC. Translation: CASSLAGTGTYEQYF.

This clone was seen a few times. CDR3 nucleotide sequence: TGCGCCAGCAGCCAACCTGGCGGGGGAGGCCATGAGCAGTTCTTC. The encoded protein is CASSQPGGGGHEQFF. The V and J genes are TRBV4-1 and TRBJ2-1, with TRBD2 identical over 7 bases. Trimming removed 2 bases from V and 8 bases from J; junction bases left unmatched: 9. The germline CDR1 and CDR2 sequences are MGHRA and YSYEKL. There are 15 residues in the CDR3.

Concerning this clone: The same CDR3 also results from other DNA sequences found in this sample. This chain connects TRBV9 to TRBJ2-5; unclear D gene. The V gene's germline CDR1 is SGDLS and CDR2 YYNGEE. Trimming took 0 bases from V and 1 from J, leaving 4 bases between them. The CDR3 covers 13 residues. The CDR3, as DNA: TGTGCCAGCAGCGTAGGGATCCAAGAGACCCAGTACTTC. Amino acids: CASSVGIQETQYF.

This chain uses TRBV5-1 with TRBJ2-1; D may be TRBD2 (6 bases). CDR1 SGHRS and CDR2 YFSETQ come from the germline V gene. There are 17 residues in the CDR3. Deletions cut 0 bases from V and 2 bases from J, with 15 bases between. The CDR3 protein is CASSLVGGGKAYNEQFF. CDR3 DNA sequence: TGCGCCAGCAGCTTGGTCGGGGGAGGAAAGGCCTACAATGAGCAGTTCTTC.

In DNA, the CDR3 is TGTGCCAGCAGCCCTAGGAACGGCTCCTACGAGCAGTACTTC. Protein sequence: CASSPRNGSYEQYF. V is TRBV7-8 and J is TRBJ2-7, with D unclear. Trimming pared 5 bases from V and 0 bases from J, leaving 11 bases between. CDR1 is SGHVS and CDR2 is FQNEAQ in the germline V gene. This CDR3 has 14 residues.

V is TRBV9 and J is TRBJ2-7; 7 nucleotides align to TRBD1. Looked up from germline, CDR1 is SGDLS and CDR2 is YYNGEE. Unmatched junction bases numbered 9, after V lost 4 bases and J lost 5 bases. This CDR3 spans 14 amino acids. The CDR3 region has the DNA TGTGCCAGCAGCCTCCGACAGGGAACTAACGAGCAGTACTTC. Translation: CASSLRQGTNEQYF.